This T cell receptor beta chain is drawn from a study of Graves' ophthalmopathy and Graves' hyperthyroidism. Whole-study results and caveats: Ophthalmopathy and stable hyperthyroidism were discriminated by a 13-signature model, with around 88% sensitivity and around 81% specificity.

TCR beta CDR3 regions were amplified from RNA transcripts. First-round RT-PCR relied on HTBI primers, and a second-round multiplex PCR came next. TCRdb used MiXCR to reprocess the multiplex PCR reads, holding one entry per CDR3 protein. The data hold roughly 160,000 distinct CDR3 sequences, with roughly two fifths observed a single time. Trimming removed 0 bases from V and 4 bases from J, with 7 bases in between. Germline V gene data show CDR1 as LGHDT and CDR2 as YNNKEL (reference sequence). The CDR3 runs to 15 residues. This clonotype came up many times. Its antigen is as yet unknown. The chain joins TRBV3-1 to TRBJ1-6; a possible D gene is TRBD1 (6 bases). This TCR was sampled from a man younger than 45 with Graves' ophthalmopathy. Specimen: peripheral blood. Written as DNA, the CDR3 is TGTGCCAGCAGCCAAGAGGGACATTATAATTCACCCCTCCACTTT. Translated: CASSQEGHYNSPLHF. The full variable domain, its missing parts supplied by reference TRBV3-1 and TRBJ1-6, is DTAVSQTPKYLVTQMGNDKSIKCEQNLGHDTMYWYKQDSKKFLKIMFSYNNKELIINETVPNRFSPKSPDKAHLNLHINSLELGDSAVYFCASSQEGHYNSPLHFGNGTRLTVT.